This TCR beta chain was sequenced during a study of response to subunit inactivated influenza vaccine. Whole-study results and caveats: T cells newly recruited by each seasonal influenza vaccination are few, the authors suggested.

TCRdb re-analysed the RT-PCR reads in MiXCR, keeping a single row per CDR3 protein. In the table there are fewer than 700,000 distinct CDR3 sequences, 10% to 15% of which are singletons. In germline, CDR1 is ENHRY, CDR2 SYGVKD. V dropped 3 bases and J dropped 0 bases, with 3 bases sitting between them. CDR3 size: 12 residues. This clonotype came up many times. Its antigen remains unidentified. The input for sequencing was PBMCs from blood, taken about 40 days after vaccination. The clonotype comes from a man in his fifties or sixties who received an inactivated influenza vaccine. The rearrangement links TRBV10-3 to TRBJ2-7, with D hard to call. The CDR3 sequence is CAISETSYEQYF. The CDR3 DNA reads TGTGCCATCAGTGAAACCTCCTACGAGCAGTACTTC.